Listed below are T cell receptor beta chains from one sample, sequenced in a study of neurological immune-mediated disorders. MiXCR, applied by TCRdb to the 5' RACE reads, yields one record per CDR3 protein. The sample records 36,000 or so distinct CDR3 sequences, around 10% being singletons. The sample comprised PBMCs. All receptors come from a young woman with HTLV-1-associated myelopathy (HAM/TSP). Each CDR3 is given with its conserved first and last residue. The order of the fields is clone size, V gene, J gene, D gene, CDR3 DNA, CDR3 protein. D genes are given only for firm matches. Expanded clones get a size class; other rows say once, few or many, or leave the size out.

clone_size: many; v_call: TRBV5-4; j_call: TRBJ2-2; d_call: .; cdr3_nt: TGTGCCAGCAGCTTAGTTACAGGGTACACCGGGGAGCTGTTTTTT; cdr3_aa: CASSLVTGYTGELFF
clone_size: many; v_call: TRBV7-2; j_call: TRBJ1-2; d_call: .; cdr3_nt: TGTGCCAGCAGCTCGGCCGGAAAGGGGTATGGCTACACCTTC; cdr3_aa: CASSSAGKGYGYTF
clone_size: many; v_call: TRBV29-1; j_call: TRBJ2-1; d_call: .; cdr3_nt: TGCAGCGTACCAACCCCCAGGGCCTTTTACAATGAGCAGTTCTTC; cdr3_aa: CSVPTPRAFYNEQFF
clone_size: many; v_call: TRBV20-1; j_call: TRBJ1-5; d_call: TRBD1; cdr3_nt: TGCAGTGCCACTGGACAGGGGACGATAGCGAATCCGCCCCAGCATTTT; cdr3_aa: CSATGQGTIANPPQHF
clone_size: many; v_call: TRBV3-1; j_call: TRBJ2-7; d_call: TRBD2; cdr3_nt: TGTGCCAGCAGCCAAGGGACTAGCTCCTACGAGCAGTACTTC; cdr3_aa: CASSQGTSSYEQYF
clone_size: .; v_call: TRBV11-2; j_call: TRBJ2-1; d_call: .; cdr3_nt: TGTACCAGCAGTCCAAGCCAGGGCTCCTACAATGAGCAGTTCTTC; cdr3_aa: CTSSPSQGSYNEQFF
clone_size: many; v_call: TRBV20-1; j_call: TRBJ1-6; d_call: .; cdr3_nt: TGCAGTGCTAGAGGCGGGGGCGCATCACCCCTCCACTTT; cdr3_aa: CSARGGGASPLHF
clone_size: many; v_call: TRBV20-1; j_call: TRBJ1-5; d_call: .; cdr3_nt: TGCAGTGCTCCGGGACCCGCCGGTCAGCCCCAGCATTTT; cdr3_aa: CSAPGPAGQPQHF
clone_size: many; v_call: TRBV6-4; j_call: TRBJ2-3; d_call: TRBD2; cdr3_nt: TGTGCCAGCAGTAAAGAACTAGCGGGCTCGGATACGCAGTATTTT; cdr3_aa: CASSKELAGSDTQYF
clone_size: many; v_call: TRBV10-3; j_call: TRBJ2-1; d_call: TRBD2; cdr3_nt: TGTGCCGCAACCGCGGGGCGGGGGGACCGCTCCTACAATGAGCAGTTCTTC; cdr3_aa: CAATAGRGDRSYNEQFF
clone_size: many; v_call: TRBV5-1; j_call: TRBJ1-1; d_call: TRBD1; cdr3_nt: TGCGCCAGCAGCCCTGACAGGGAAACTGAAGCTTTCTTT; cdr3_aa: CASSPDRETEAFF
clone_size: many; v_call: TRBV5-1; j_call: TRBJ1-6; d_call: .; cdr3_nt: TGCGCCAGCAGCGTCATAGGGGAGAATTCACCCCTCCACTTT; cdr3_aa: CASSVIGENSPLHF
clone_size: many; v_call: TRBV20-1; j_call: TRBJ2-3; d_call: .; cdr3_nt: TGCAGTGCTCCCCGGGAGCGGAGTACAGATACGCAGTATTTT; cdr3_aa: CSAPRERSTDTQYF
clone_size: many; v_call: TRBV6-5; j_call: TRBJ1-5; d_call: .; cdr3_nt: TGTGCCAGCAGTTACTCGCGGCTTGTGGAGCCCCAGCATTTT; cdr3_aa: CASSYSRLVEPQHF
clone_size: medium-sized; v_call: TRBV29-1; j_call: TRBJ1-1; d_call: .; cdr3_nt: TGCAGCGTTTGGGGAGGTCAAGGTACTGAAGCTTTCTTT; cdr3_aa: CSVWGGQGTEAFF
clone_size: many; v_call: TRBV20-1; j_call: TRBJ1-2; d_call: .; cdr3_nt: TGCAGTGCTAGGGGCTACCTCAGACAGCACTATGGCTACACCTTC; cdr3_aa: CSARGYLRQHYGYTF
clone_size: many; v_call: TRBV5-1; j_call: TRBJ2-7; d_call: .; cdr3_nt: TGCGCCAGCAGCTTACGATTCCGGGGCCCAAGGGACACCTACGAGCAGTACTTC; cdr3_aa: CASSLRFRGPRDTYEQYF
clone_size: many; v_call: TRBV20-1; j_call: TRBJ2-7; d_call: TRBD1; cdr3_nt: TGCAGTTATAAGGGACAGGGGGCATCCGAGCAGTACTTC; cdr3_aa: CSYKGQGASEQYF
clone_size: many; v_call: TRBV20-1; j_call: TRBJ1-2; d_call: .; cdr3_nt: TGCAGTGTAAGCGGAAAGGTCCTGGGAGGCTACACCTTC; cdr3_aa: CSVSGKVLGGYTF
clone_size: many; v_call: TRBV20-1; j_call: TRBJ2-1; d_call: TRBD2; cdr3_nt: TGCAGTGCGAAACTAGCGGGGGTTCGCAATGAGCAGTTCTTC; cdr3_aa: CSAKLAGVRNEQFF
clone_size: many; v_call: TRBV5-1; j_call: TRBJ1-2; d_call: .; cdr3_nt: TGCGCCAGCAGTCCAGGGGTTTCTAACTATGGCTACACCTTC; cdr3_aa: CASSPGVSNYGYTF
clone_size: many; v_call: TRBV5-1; j_call: TRBJ1-2; d_call: .; cdr3_nt: TGCGCCAGCAGCTTCTCTATGGGGGATGGCTACACCTTC; cdr3_aa: CASSFSMGDGYTF
clone_size: many; v_call: TRBV25-1; j_call: TRBJ2-5; d_call: TRBD2; cdr3_nt: TGTGCCAGCAGTGAATCGGGACTAGCGGGGCCAGCGCCTCAAGAGACCCAGTACTTC; cdr3_aa: CASSESGLAGPAPQETQYF
clone_size: .; v_call: TRBV18; j_call: TRBJ2-3; d_call: TRBD2; cdr3_nt: TGTGCCAGCTCAAGGTCGGGAGGGACAGATACGCAGTATTTT; cdr3_aa: CASSRSGGTDTQYF
clone_size: medium-sized; v_call: TRBV20-1; j_call: TRBJ2-1; d_call: .; cdr3_nt: TGCAGCGCGGGGCCCAGCTACAATGAGCAGTTCTTC; cdr3_aa: CSAGPSYNEQFF
clone_size: many; v_call: TRBV5-5; j_call: TRBJ2-2; d_call: .; cdr3_nt: TGTGCCAGCAGCAGGACGGGGACACCGAACACCGGGGAGCTGTTTTTT; cdr3_aa: CASSRTGTPNTGELFF
clone_size: many; v_call: TRBV20-1; j_call: TRBJ2-1; d_call: TRBD2; cdr3_nt: TGCAGTGTCGAGAAGGGGCTAGCGGGGGGGAAATACAATGAGCAGTTCTTC; cdr3_aa: CSVEKGLAGGKYNEQFF
clone_size: many; v_call: TRBV13; j_call: TRBJ2-3; d_call: .; cdr3_nt: TGTGCCAGCAGCTTAGCGGATACGCAGTATTTT; cdr3_aa: CASSLADTQYF
clone_size: many; v_call: TRBV7-9; j_call: TRBJ2-7; d_call: TRBD2; cdr3_nt: TGTGCCAGCAGCCTACCGGGAGGGAACGAGCAGTACTTC; cdr3_aa: CASSLPGGNEQYF
clone_size: many; v_call: TRBV5-1; j_call: TRBJ2-7; d_call: .; cdr3_nt: TGCGCCAGCAGCTTGGAAGCCGAGCAGTACTTC; cdr3_aa: CASSLEAEQYF
clone_size: many; v_call: TRBV6-1; j_call: TRBJ1-1; d_call: .; cdr3_nt: TGTGCCAGCAGAGACACCGGGACACAAGCTTTCTTT; cdr3_aa: CASRDTGTQAFF
clone_size: .; v_call: TRBV10-3; j_call: TRBJ2-7; d_call: .; cdr3_nt: TGTGTCATCAGTGAGCCCTACCGACTTACAACCTACGAGCAGTACTTC; cdr3_aa: CVISEPYRLTTYEQYF